This entry concerns a single T cell receptor (beta chain). The data stem from a study of T cell repertoires in cytomegalovirus infection. TCRdb re-called the reads through MiXCR, storing one row per CDR3 protein. The data show about 740,000 distinct CDR3 sequences, 35% to 45% seen once. There are 15 residues in the CDR3. V was pared by 2 bases and J by 0 bases, with 12 bases between. Germline values: CDR1 SGHDT, CDR2 YYEEEE. Sequencing was carried out using PBMCs. This clonotype was sampled from a human donor in good health (CMV status not recorded). Some clones in this sample may be carry-over from other donors' samples. V and J are TRBV5-6 and TRBJ2-7, with a weak D call TRBD1 (6 bases). The CDR3 is CASSFKVGGSYEQYF. The CDR3 DNA is TGTGCCAGCAGCTTTAAAGTAGGGGGCTCCTACGAGCAGTACTTC.